The 20 T cell receptor beta chains below come from one sample, sequenced in a study of blood T cells in healthy people across ages. PCR was performed a second time for about 7 to 11 cycles using a sample-barcoded 5' primer and a J-beta primer mix. TCRdb passed the 5' RACE reads through MiXCR, listing each CDR3 protein once. The sample contains roughly 700,000 distinct CDR3 sequences, just under 25% of which appear only once. A further study also used this sample, focusing on T cells of mothers and their children.

What was sequenced was blood. The receptors were sampled from a boy between 10 and 17 years old in good health.

The sample holds a few counts of this clonotype. The rearrangement joins TRBV29-1 to TRBJ2-5; TRBD1 might be the D (7 bases). Germline V gives CDR1 SQVTM, CDR2 ANQGSEA. The CDR3 length is 12 residues. The CDR3 protein is CSAGQKEETQYF. The CDR3 nucleotides read TGCAGTGCGGGACAGAAAGAAGAGACCCAGTACTTC.

This chain links TRBV7-9 with TRBJ2-3; D is possibly TRBD2 (5 bases). The CDR3 totals 12 residues. CDR1 is SEHNR and CDR2 is FQNEAQ in the germline V gene (reference sequence). The germline V and J ends were trimmed by 4 bases and 8 bases, with 10 bases remaining between them. CDR3 loop: CASSSTSGTQYF. CDR3 in DNA: TGTGCCAGCAGCTCCACTAGTGGTACGCAGTATTTT.

This chain uses TRBV27 with TRBJ2-1; maybe TRBD1 (6 bases). CDR1 is MNHEY, CDR2 SMNVEV, per germline (reference sequence). Trimming shortened V by 6 bases and J by 2 bases, and 14 bases separated the two germline ends. The CDR3 has 15 amino acids. This chain's CDR3 is CASSSDRHPYNEQFF. CDR3 coding DNA: TGTGCCAGCAGCAGCGACAGGCACCCCTACAATGAGCAGTTCTTC.

This clonotype was seen only once. The chain combines TRBV19 with TRBJ1-6; a possible D gene is TRBD1 (5 bases). This CDR3 has 15 amino acids. Germline V gene data show CDR1 as LNHDA and CDR2 as SQIVND (reference sequence). Trimming pared 7 bases from V and 10 bases from J, leaving 20 bases between. CDR3 residues: CASTTFRDEGSPLHF. CDR3 in DNA: TGTGCCAGTACTACTTTCCGGGACGAGGGGTCACCCCTCCACTTT.

This clonotype was seen a few times. The chain couples TRBV5-1 to TRBJ2-5; 7 nucleotides align to TRBD2. Germline loops: CDR1 SGHRS, CDR2 YFSETQ. The CDR3 length is 15 residues. J lost 2 bases, V lost 4 bases, and 8 bases had no gene match. The CDR3 nucleotides are TGCGCCAGCAGCCGTCCGGCTAGCGGACAAGAGACCCAGTACTTC. Residues: CASSRPASGQETQYF.

This chain links TRBV5-1 with TRBJ2-5; no definite D call. The end of the DNA fits TRBJ2-7 better, so the J call may be wrong. Germline CDR1 reads SGHRS; CDR2 reads YFSETQ. The CDR3 contains 15 residues. This CDR3 reads CASSLVYGDSYEQYF. CDR3 sequence (DNA): TGCGCCAGCAGCTTGGTTTACGGAGACTCCTACGAGCAGTACTTC.

This clonotype was counted a few times. This chain links TRBV7-9 with TRBJ2-5; TRBD2 aligns across 12 bases. From germline, CDR1 is SEHNR and CDR2 FQNEAQ (reference sequence). The length of the CDR3 is 15 residues. V trimming: 4 bases; J trimming: 9 bases; junction bases outside the gene matches: 9. The CDR3 DNA reads as TGTGCCAGCAGCTCTAGCGGGGGGGCTGTGGAGCCCCAGTACTTC. This codes for CASSSSGGAVEPQYF.

This clonotype was observed a few times. The rearrangement uses TRBV12-3 or TRBV12-4 and TRBJ1-4; D uncertain. Deletions cut 4 bases from V and 3 bases from J, with 12 bases between. CDR3 length: 15 residues. CDR3 sequence: CASSSIEDSNEKLFF. As DNA, the CDR3 is TGTGCCAGCAGTTCAATTGAGGACTCTAATGAAAAACTGTTTTTT.

The sample holds a few counts of this clonotype. The J gene is TRBJ1-4, the V gene TRBV6-6; 7 bases align to TRBD1. The J segment lost 8 bases and the V segment lost 6 bases, leaving 9 bases of the junction unmatched. The CDR3 totals 14 residues. Germline CDR1 and CDR2: MNHNY and SVGAGI (reference sequence). The CDR3 loop reads CASSRVAGGEKLFF. The CDR3 DNA is TGTGCCAGCAGCCGGGTGGCAGGGGGAGAAAAACTGTTTTTT.

This clonotype was counted only a few times. The J gene is TRBJ2-5, the V gene TRBV5-1; possible D gene TRBD2, 5 bases. This CDR3 has 14 residues. The V gene's germline CDR1 is SGHRS and CDR2 YFSETQ. V was cut by 0 bases and J by 2 bases, with 8 bases left in between. DNA of the CDR3: TGCGCCAGCAGCTTGGCACTAGATCAAGAGACCCAGTACTTC. Its translation: CASSLALDQETQYF.

This clonotype was counted between two and nine times. The chain recombines TRBV2 with TRBJ1-2; D remains unclear. Trimming removed 8 bases from V and 0 bases from J, with 10 bases in between. CDR1 is SNHLY and CDR2 is FYNNEI in the germline V gene. This CDR3 comprises 13 residues. As DNA, the CDR3 is TGTGCCAGCTCGGGCCAACCTAACTATGGCTACACCTTC. Encoded protein: CASSGQPNYGYTF.

This clonotype has only a few counts. The CDR3 bases are TGCAGCGTTGAAGATCGAGACGGGCCCGAGGATACGCAGTATTTT. It yields the protein CSVEDRDGPEDTQYF. The chain employs TRBV29-1 and TRBJ2-3; D not certain. CDR1 is SQVTM, CDR2 ANQGSEA, per germline. The length of the CDR3 is 15 residues. V dropped 0 bases and J dropped 6 bases, with 16 bases sitting between them.

The chain combines TRBV20-1 with TRBJ2-1; the D gene is possibly TRBD2 (6 bases). Germline values: CDR1 DFQATT, CDR2 SNEGSKA (reference sequence). The length of the CDR3 is 18 residues. Trimming stripped 2 bases from V and 4 bases from J, with 24 bases between. The CDR3 DNA follows: TGCAGTGCTAGACCCTTTACCGGGACTCAAATCGGGTACAATGAGCAGTTCTTC. Translated: CSARPFTGTQIGYNEQFF.

This clonotype was detected only a few times. The genes are TRBV6-2 or TRBV6-3 and TRBJ1-5; no firm D call. This CDR3 contains 13 residues. Germline CDR1 MNHEY, CDR2 SVGEGT. V gave up 2 bases and J gave up 5 bases, with 7 bases separating them. The DNA for the CDR3 is TGTGCCAGCAGTTACACCAAAGATCAGCCCCAGCATTTT. Amino acid sequence: CASSYTKDQPQHF.

The genes are TRBV3-1 and TRBJ2-1; 14 nucleotides line up with TRBD2. J gave up 9 bases and V 0 bases, and 7 bases lay outside the gene matches. Germline V lookup: CDR1 LGHDT, CDR2 YNNKEL (reference sequence). The CDR3 length is 17 residues. The CDR3 DNA sequence: TGTGCCAGCAGCCAAGAGTCGACTAGCGGGGGGGCCGGTGAGCAGTTCTTC. Amino acids: CASSQESTSGGAGEQFF.

This clonotype was observed many times. The chain joins TRBV2 to TRBJ2-5; D possibly corresponds to TRBD2 (7 bases). Germline assignment: CDR1 SNHLY and CDR2 FYNNEI. Between the trimmed V and J ends, which lost 3 bases and 1 base, there was a span of 12 bases. This CDR3 is 15 amino acids long. The CDR3 protein is CASSDGGRTQETQYF. CDR3 nucleotide sequence: TGTGCCAGCAGTGACGGGGGGCGCACCCAAGAGACCCAGTACTTC.

The rearrangement joins TRBV20-1 to TRBJ2-3; a possible D gene is TRBD2 (6 bases). Germline lookup yields CDR1 DFQATT and CDR2 SNEGSKA (reference sequence). The V end lost 5 bases, the J end lost 3 bases, and 12 bases lay between the germline ends. CDR3 size: 13 residues. CDR3 sequence reads: CSAVLLATDTQYF. The CDR3 region has the DNA TGCAGTGCTGTCCTACTAGCTACAGATACGCAGTATTTT.

CDR3 DNA: TGTGCCATCAGCCTAGGGCACGGACAAGAGACCCAGTACTTC. It codes for CAISLGHGQETQYF. The V and J genes are TRBV10-3 and TRBJ2-5; D is uncertain. Trimming took 6 bases from V and 2 from J, leaving 13 bases between them. Germline assignment: CDR1 ENHRY and CDR2 SYGVKD. The length of the CDR3 is 14 residues.

On this clonotype itself: A much larger clone differs by one base, so this may be a read error. The V gene is TRBV28, the J gene TRBJ1-2; TRBD1 is a possible D gene (5 bases). The CDR3 sequence is 13 residues long. V dropped 3 bases and J dropped 3 bases, with 8 bases sitting between them. CDR1 MDHEN and CDR2 SYDVKM come from the germline V gene. The CDR3 sequence is CASSLTEYYGYTF. The CDR3 DNA sequence: TGTGCCAGCAGTTTGACAGAGTACTATGGCTACACCTTC.

As to this clonotype: A read error may account for a junction end that differs from germline. V usage is TRBV6-2 or TRBV6-3 and J usage is TRBJ2-5; 10 bases map to TRBD2. In germline, CDR1 is MNHEY, CDR2 SVGEGT. The CDR3 contains 16 residues. The CDR3 nucleotides are TGTGCCAGCAGGGATCCCGGACTAGCGGCACAAGGGACCCAGTACTTC. As protein: CASRDPGLAAQGTQYF.